This TCR beta chain emerged from a study of shared clonotypes between healthy human individuals. The authors loaded around 190 ng DNA, 28,000 or so T cell genomes, into sorted-subset replicate PCRs. Profiling relied on immunoSEQ multiplex PCR, and the TCRdb table lists in-frame clones only, not all of them. The sample shows roughly 590,000 clones, around 95% of them seen only once. This clone was observed a single time. This CDR3 has 13 amino acids. Germline CDR1 and CDR2: MNHEY and SMNVEV (reference sequence). Trimming removed 5 bases at V and 5 bases at J, with 13 bases between. Selected positively for CCR7 and CD45RO-negative, naive CD8 cells excluded terminally differentiated effector memory CD45RA+ cells.

This TCR came from a young woman in good health. The genes are TRBV27 and TRBJ2-7; D ambiguous. The sequencing input was naive CD8+ T cells sorted from blood. The CDR3 DNA reads TGTGCCAGCAGTGTTCGGTCACGGAACGAGCAGTACTTC. It translates to CASSVRSRNEQYF.